The 20 T cell receptor beta chains below come from one sample, sequenced in a study of brain T cells in children with intractable seizures (TCRdb year 2021). Libraries were made using the immunoSEQ multiplex PCR assay. In TCRdb, the immuneACCESS table is reduced to in-frame sequences with V and J assigned. These tables do not hold every clone; where another copy was compared, an unresolved V gene accounts for under half, and the others remain unexplained. The sample data list hundreds of thousands of clones, and 93% of these were observed just once. The ten largest clonotypes hold about 5.8% of the sample. The sample's time point label is to be understood as: blood from clinic visit 5 months post-surgery; TSC patient then seizure free. Material: peripheral blood, obtained less than 6 months after surgery. These receptors were obtained from a boy younger than two with tuberous sclerosis and intractable seizures.

The V and J genes are TRBV11-2 and TRBJ2-2, with TRBD2 matching over 8 bases. This CDR3 is 16 amino acids long. From germline, CDR1 is SGHAT and CDR2 FQNNGV. The V gene end was trimmed by 3 bases and the J gene end by 2 bases; junction bases not matched to a gene: 5. The CDR3, as DNA: TGTGCCAGCAGCTTCCCGACTAGCGTAAACACCGGGGAGCTGTTTTTT. This gives the protein CASSFPTSVNTGELFF.

The chain combines TRBV21-1 with TRBJ1-2. TRBV21-1 is given as a pseudogene. This CDR3 is built from 14 residues. CDR3 sequence (DNA): TGTGCCAGCACCAAGACGGCCGCTAACTATGGCTACACCTTC. The encoded protein is CASTKTAANYGYTF.

This rearrangement joins TRBV6-4 to TRBJ1-1; D may be TRBD1 (5 bases). Germline loops: CDR1 MRHNA, CDR2 SNTAGT. The length of the CDR3 is 13 residues. V was shortened by 6 bases and J by 2 bases, with 10 bases between the two germline ends. The chain's CDR3 is CASRMTENTEAFF. The CDR3 DNA sequence: TGTGCCAGCAGAATGACAGAAAACACTGAAGCTTTCTTT.

The gene calls are TRBV7-9 and TRBJ1-2; perhaps TRBD1 as D (6 bases). V was trimmed by 1 base and J by 6 bases, leaving 9 bases between them. The CDR3 sequence is 13 residues long. The germline V gene encodes CDR1 SEHNR and CDR2 FQNEAQ (reference sequence). The CDR3 sequence is CASSLGGGDGYTF. In DNA, the CDR3 is TGTGCCAGCAGCTTAGGAGGGGGGGATGGCTACACCTTC.

The rearrangement links TRBV5-5 to TRBJ2-2; no firm D call. Per the germline V gene, CDR1 is SGHKS and CDR2 is YYEKEE (reference sequence). V lost 6 bases and J lost 6, with 12 bases in between. CDR3 length: 13 amino acids. In DNA, the CDR3 is TGTGCCAGCACCCTCTTGGCCGCCGGGGAGCTGTTTTTT. Translated: CASTLLAAGELFF.

This clone has a handful of counts. The rearrangement joins TRBV6-6 to TRBJ1-1, with TRBD1 identical over 7 bases. There are 13 residues in the CDR3. J lost 5 bases, V lost 7 bases, and 7 bases had no gene match. Germline loops: CDR1 MNHNY, CDR2 SVGAGI (reference sequence). The CDR3 here is CASIDRVGTEAFF. CDR3 DNA sequence: TGTGCCAGCATTGACAGGGTGGGGACTGAAGCTTTCTTT.

J is TRBJ1-1 and V is TRBV7-2; D is unclear. Trimming left V 1 base short and J 3 bases short, with 12 bases between. Germline-derived CDR1 and CDR2 are SGHTA and FQGNSA. The CDR3 sequence is 15 residues long. The CDR3 reads CASSLGSRSDTEAFF. CDR3 bases: TGTGCCAGCAGCTTAGGGTCCAGATCCGACACTGAAGCTTTCTTT.

The chain has TRBV7-9 and TRBJ2-3, with 12 positions matching TRBD2. In germline, CDR1 is SEHNR, CDR2 FQNEAQ (reference sequence). Trimming at V came to 3 bases and at J to 0 bases, leaving 4 bases not matched to a gene. The CDR3 has 17 amino acids. CDR3 in DNA: TGTGCCAGCAGCTTCGGCCTAGCGGGAGGGAGCACAGATACGCAGTATTTT. Encoded protein: CASSFGLAGGSTDTQYF.

The gene calls are TRBV9 and TRBJ1-3, with D uncertain. The germline CDR1 and CDR2 sequences are SGDLS and YYNGEE. The CDR3 totals 12 residues. With 3 bases removed from V and 4 bases from J, the gap between germline ends came to 5 bases. Here the CDR3 DNA reads TGTGCCAGCAGCGCGGACGGAAACACCATATATTTT. Amino acids: CASSADGNTIYF.

The chain joins TRBV14 to TRBJ2-1; TRBD2 matches 8 bases. Germline values: CDR1 SGHDN, CDR2 FVKESK. V dropped 3 bases and J dropped 10; count of bases not matched to a gene: 2. This CDR3 spans 12 amino acids. The CDR3 bases are TGTGCCAGCAGCCAGTGGACTAGCGAGCAGTTCTTC. It specifies CASSQWTSEQFF.

This clone was seen a few times. The chain links TRBV28 to TRBJ1-4; 8 bases line up with TRBD1. In germline, CDR1 is MDHEN, CDR2 SYDVKM. The junction had 11 bases not matched to a gene; V was cut back by 4 bases and J by 4 bases. The CDR3 has 17 residues. CDR3 in DNA: TGTGCCAGCAGTTCGGGACCTGGACAGGGACTTAATGAAAAACTGTTTTTT. Translating it yields CASSSGPGQGLNEKLFF.

With respect to this clone: Other nucleotide sequences from this sample produce the same CDR3. The chain couples TRBV9 to TRBJ2-7, with D maybe TRBD1 (5 bases). The CDR3 is 14 residues long. The V end was cut by 0 bases, the J end by 1 base, with 8 bases between. Germline V gene data show CDR1 as SGDLS and CDR2 as YYNGEE. CDR3 DNA sequence: TGTGCCAGCAGCGTAGGGGGCCCTTCCTACGAGCAGTACTTC. It codes for CASSVGGPSYEQYF.

This chain connects TRBV6-5 to TRBJ2-1; D gene ambiguous. Germline V CDR1 and CDR2: MNHEY, SVGAGI. The CDR3 has 15 residues. The V end lost 5 bases, the J end lost 5 bases, and 16 bases lay between the germline ends. CDR3 sequence (DNA): TGTGCCAGCAGTCCCGGGCCCTCCCCCGACAATGAGCAGTTCTTC. This translates into CASSPGPSPDNEQFF.

V and J are TRBV4-1 and TRBJ1-1, with TRBD1 as a possible D gene (5 bases). Germline V gives CDR1 MGHRA, CDR2 YSYEKL. Trimming pared 1 base from V and 4 bases from J, leaving 13 bases between. CDR3 length: 15 amino acids. CDR3 protein: CASSQGAGRSTEAFF. The CDR3 bases are TGCGCCAGCAGCCAAGGCGCAGGGCGAAGCACTGAAGCTTTCTTT.

DNA of the CDR3: TGTGCCAGCAGCTCTGAAGGTGGTCGTCAGCCCCAGCATTTT. This encodes CASSSEGGRQPQHF. The chain uses TRBV7-9 and TRBJ1-5, with unresolved D. Germline V gene lookup returns CDR1 SEHNR and CDR2 FQNEAQ (reference sequence). The V end was cut by 4 bases, the J end by 6 bases, with 13 bases between. The CDR3 runs 14 residues.

The chain has TRBV11-2 and TRBJ1-6; 8 nucleotides line up with TRBD1. The CDR3 is 17 amino acids. V trimming: 2 bases; J trimming: 2 bases; junction bases outside the gene matches: 5. Germline V lookup: CDR1 SGHAT, CDR2 FQNNGV. The chain's CDR3 is CASSLSDRGPYNSPLHF. In DNA form, the CDR3 reads TGTGCCAGCAGCTTATCAGACAGGGGTCCCTATAATTCACCCCTCCACTTT. The whole variable domain, remainder taken from reference TRBV11-2 and TRBJ1-6, is EAGVAQSPRYKIIEKRQSVAFWCNPISGHATLYWYQQILGQGPKLLIQFQNNGVVDDSQLPKDRFSAERLKGVDSTLKIQPAKLEDSAVYLCASSLSDRGPYNSPLHFGNGTRLTVT.

J is TRBJ2-3 and V is TRBV10-1; TRBD1 agrees at 7 bases. The CDR3 covers 16 residues. With 0 bases clipped from V and 2 bases from J, the junction kept 5 bases outside the gene matches. The germline gives CDR1 WNHNN, CDR2 SYGVQD (reference sequence). CDR3 residues: CASSESWTGLTDTQYF. In nucleotides, the CDR3 is TGCGCCAGCAGTGAGTCGTGGACAGGCCTCACAGATACGCAGTATTTT.

This chain connects TRBV5-4 to TRBJ2-1; D call uncertain. The CDR3 covers 14 residues. Trimming left V 0 bases short and J 8 bases short, with 12 bases between. The V gene's germline CDR1 is SGHNT and CDR2 YYREEE (reference sequence). The CDR3 DNA reads TGTGCCAGCAGCTTGGAGGTTAATAAGGATGAGCAGTTCTTC. It is translated as CASSLEVNKDEQFF.

The CDR3 sequence is CASSVGGPLNTEAFF. The CDR3 nucleotides are TGTGCCAGCAGCGTAGGGGGGCCTTTAAACACTGAAGCTTTCTTT. The chain combines TRBV9 with TRBJ1-1; D might be TRBD1 (6 bases). The CDR3 extends over 15 amino acids. Trimming took off 0 bases at V and 2 bases at J, with 11 bases between the two ends. CDR1 and CDR2 from the germline V gene are SGDLS and YYNGEE.

The CDR3 bases are TGTGCCAGAAGCTCAAGCGGGGGGCCACACAATGAGCAGTTCTTC. Protein sequence: CARSSSGGPHNEQFF. The chain links TRBV7-5 to TRBJ2-1; the table gives TRBD2 as D, unverified against the DNA. TRBV7-5 is labeled a pseudogene. This CDR3 has 15 residues.